Listed below are T cell receptor beta chains from one sample, sequenced in a study of OX40 agonist ivuxolimab in advanced cancers. TCRdb keeps only in-frame clones here, not all; method: immunoSEQ multiplex PCR. The sample lists under 70,000 clones, 86% occurring once. The input for sequencing was CD4+ or CD8+ T cells sorted from blood, taken in a trial of the OX40 agonist ivuxolimab. The source is an adult with an advanced solid tumor such as melanoma, head and neck, liver or kidney cancer. The CDR3 runs from the conserved cysteine through the conserved F or W. A D gene is named only where the DNA matches it firmly. Clone size is stated in some rows and not others, as once, few, many or a class when expanded.

D gene	J gene	clone size	V gene	CDR3 DNA	CDR3 protein
.	TRBJ2-2	.	TRBV15	TGTGCCACCAGCAGAGATCAGGGACTGGGGACCGGGGAGCTGTTTTTT	CATSRDQGLGTGELFF
TRBD2	TRBJ2-7	.	TRBV7-2	TGTGCCGGGGGGGGACTTACTTACGAGCAGTACTTC	CAGGGLTYEQYF
TRBD2	TRBJ2-3	.	TRBV28	TGTGCCAGCAGGGGACTAGCGGATACGCAGTATTTT	CASRGLADTQYF
TRBD1	TRBJ2-7	.	TRBV2	TGTGCCAGCAGAGTTGCCGGGACAGTGCCCTACGAGCAGTACTTC	CASRVAGTVPYEQYF
.	TRBJ1-4	once	TRBV28	TGTGCCAGCAGTTCCCCCGGGGACGAAAAACTGTTTTTT	CASSSPGDEKLFF
.	TRBJ2-7	.	TRBV19	TGTGCCAGTAGGGGGTACCCGGACTACGAGCAGTACTTC	CASRGYPDYEQYF
.	TRBJ1-1	.	TRBV5-6	TGTGCCAGCAGCTTGGTAGGGGCCTTTGAAGCTTTCTTT	CASSLVGAFEAFF
.	TRBJ2-7	.	TRBV27	TGTGCCAGCAGTTTGGGTGCGACAGGCTACGAGCAGTACTTC	CASSLGATGYEQYF
.	TRBJ2-3	few	TRBV9	TGTGCCAGCAGCGTAGCGGACAGCACAGATACGCAGTATTTT	CASSVADSTDTQYF
TRBD2	TRBJ2-3	few	TRBV5-6	TGTGCCAGCAGCTTGTTTGGACAGACTAGCGGGAGCAAAGATACGCAGTATTTT	CASSLFGQTSGSKDTQYF
TRBD1	TRBJ2-7	.	TRBV5-1	TGCGCCAGCAGCACCCCCGACAGGGGGAGGTACGAGCAGTACTTC	CASSTPDRGRYEQYF
TRBD2	TRBJ2-7	.	TRBV7-8	TGTGCCAGCAGCTTAAGTTCTAGCGGAGGGGCCTGGGAGCAGTACTTC	CASSLSSSGGAWEQYF
.	TRBJ2-1	.	TRBV4-3	TGCGCCAGCAGCCAAGACCGGAGCTCCTACAATGAGCAGTTCTTC	CASSQDRSSYNEQFF
TRBD1	TRBJ2-3	.	TRBV30	TGTGCCTGTAACCCCGGGACAGGGGAAGATACGCAGTATTTT	CACNPGTGEDTQYF
TRBD1	TRBJ2-7	.	TRBV5-6	TGTGCCAGCAGCTTGGGGACAGGGGGTGGGAAGCAGTACTTC	CASSLGTGGGKQYF
.	TRBJ2-3	.	TRBV4-2	TGTGCCAGCAGCGCCCGGGACACTTCAAGTCGGCTGCAGTATTTT	CASSARDTSSRLQYF
.	TRBJ2-1	.	TRBV28	TGTGCCAGCAGTTTGGCGTTTAAGTTTGAGCAGTTCTTC	CASSLAFKFEQFF
TRBD1	TRBJ2-5	.	TRBV28	TGTGCCAGCAGCAAGACCAGGGGGCTCCCAGAGACCCAGTACTTC	CASSKTRGLPETQYF
TRBD2	TRBJ2-1	once	TRBV5-4	TGTGCCAGCAGCTTTGGCGGGGGGGGCTACAATGAGCAGTTCTTC	CASSFGGGGYNEQFF
TRBD1	TRBJ2-2	.	TRBV5-1	TGCGCCAGCAGCCGTATTCGACAGGGGGCGTTGACCGGGGAGCTGTTTTTT	CASSRIRQGALTGELFF
.	TRBJ1-4	once	TRBV15	TGTGCCACCAGCAGGGCCCACGGGACGAGCGAATTT	CATSRAHGTSEF
TRBD1	TRBJ1-2	.	TRBV6-6	TGTGCCAGCAGATACCCGGGACAGAGTAACTATGGCTACACCTTC	CASRYPGQSNYGYTF
TRBD2	TRBJ2-3	.	TRBV2	TGTGCCATCTCTACTAGCGGGAGCACAGATACGCAGTATTTT	CAISTSGSTDTQYF
.	TRBJ2-2	.	TRBV28	TGTGCCAGCAGTCTAGGAGCCGGGGAGCTGTTTTTT	CASSLGAGELFF
TRBD2	TRBJ2-3	few	TRBV7-9	TGTGCCAGCAGCTTAGTCGGCGCTAGCGGGAGGTTGAGCACAGATACGCAGTATTTT	CASSLVGASGRLSTDTQYF
.	TRBJ2-7	.	TRBV5-4	TGTGCCAGCAGCTTTTACAGGGAGCCAACCTACGAGCAGTACTTC	CASSFYREPTYEQYF
.	TRBJ2-7	.	TRBV23-1	TGCGCCAGCAGTCAAATAACAGGGAGCGAGCAGTACTTC	CASSQITGSEQYF
TRBD1	TRBJ1-1	few	TRBV10-1	TGCGCCAGCAGTGGTGGGACAGGGAACACTGAAGCTTTCTTT	CASSGGTGNTEAFF
.	TRBJ2-1	.	TRBV18	TGTGCCAGCTCACCGTCAACAGGGCAGGTCAATGAGCAGTTCTTC	CASSPSTGQVNEQFF
.	TRBJ1-5	.	TRBV2	TGTGCCAGCAGCGAGGACTGGGATCAGCCCCAGCATTTT	CASSEDWDQPQHF
.	TRBJ2-1	.	TRBV23-1	TGCGCCAGCAGTCAAAAGGGGAACGCCCAGAGACCGGATGAGCAGTTCTTC	CASSQKGNAQRPDEQFF
TRBD2	TRBJ2-1	.	TRBV10-3	TGTGCCATCTCCAGCGGGAGCTCCTACAATGAGCAGTTCTTC	CAISSGSSYNEQFF
TRBD1	TRBJ2-3	.	TRBV5-1	TGCGCCAGCAGCTTAACCGGGACAGGGGACACAGATACGCAGTATTTT	CASSLTGTGDTDTQYF
TRBD1	TRBJ1-1	.	TRBV19	TGTGCCAGTAGTACCACGGGGGACAGGGGCGGGAACACTGAAGCTTTCTTT	CASSTTGDRGGNTEAFF
TRBD2	TRBJ2-7	.	TRBV7-2	TGTGCCAGCAGCTTTGACGGACTAGCGGGAGGGCACGAGCAGTACTTC	CASSFDGLAGGHEQYF
TRBD2	TRBJ2-1	.	TRBV4-3	TGCGCCAGCAGCCCGGGGGTCCGAGGGACTAGCCGGGGGGATGAGCAGTTCTTC	CASSPGVRGTSRGDEQFF
TRBD2	TRBJ2-2	once	TRBV7-9	TGTGCCAGCAGCTCGGGACTAGCGGCGAACACCGGGGAGCTGTTTTTT	CASSSGLAANTGELFF
.	TRBJ1-3	.	TRBV28	TGTGCCAGCTACCGGGGGAGCTCTGGAAACACCATATATTTT	CASYRGSSGNTIYF
TRBD1	TRBJ2-3	.	TRBV7-9	TGTGCCAGCAGCCCAGCTGTCGGACAGGGCACAGATACGCAGTATTTT	CASSPAVGQGTDTQYF
.	TRBJ2-5	.	TRBV28	TGTGCCAGCAGATGGACTAGACGACAGGGGACCCAGTACTTC	CASRWTRRQGTQYF
TRBD1	TRBJ2-1	.	TRBV9	TGTGCCAGCAGCGTCACAGGGGGCGAAGGTTACAATGAGCAGTTCTTC	CASSVTGGEGYNEQFF
.	TRBJ2-7	few	TRBV5-5	TGTGCCAGCAGCCCTCTAGGGTACGAGCAGTACTTC	CASSPLGYEQYF
.	TRBJ1-4	.	TRBV10-2	TGCGCCAGCAGTGAGGTCTCGTCGGGGGACTGGGGGAAGGCAACTAATGAAAAACTGTTTTTT	CASSEVSSGDWGKATNEKLFF
.	TRBJ2-7	once	TRBV7-2	TGTGCCAGCAGCTTAGCAGCTGCCACCTACGAGCAGTACTTC	CASSLAAATYEQYF
TRBD1	TRBJ1-5	once	TRBV6-5	TGTGCCAGCAACCTTGACAGGGGAAGCAATCAGCCCCAGCATTTT	CASNLDRGSNQPQHF
.	TRBJ1-2	.	TRBV25-1	TGTGCCAGCAGTGAATGGGGCGGCTACACCTTC	CASSEWGGYTF
.	TRBJ1-4	.	TRBV4-2	TGTGCCAGCAGCCAAGAAGCTGGTAGGAAACTGTTTTTT	CASSQEAGRKLFF
TRBD1	TRBJ2-7	.	TRBV7-9	TGTGCCAGCAGCTTAACAGGGGGAGGCTACGAGCAGTACTTC	CASSLTGGGYEQYF
.	TRBJ1-2	.	TRBV5-1	TGCGCCAGCAGCTTGGGCCGGGACAACTATGGCTACACCTTC	CASSLGRDNYGYTF
.	TRBJ2-5	.	TRBV29-1	TGCAGCGCCGGAGGTGGGTACGGACAAGAGACCCAGTACTTC	CSAGGGYGQETQYF
TRBD2	TRBJ2-1	.	TRBV19	TGTGCCAGTAGTATAGATATAGCGGGAGGGCCCTACAATGAGCAGTTCTTC	CASSIDIAGGPYNEQFF
.	TRBJ1-5	.	TRBV9	TGTGCCAGCAGCGTAGGTGGTGTCGGTGGTCAGCCCCAGCATTTT	CASSVGGVGGQPQHF
.	TRBJ2-3	.	TRBV9	TGTGCCAGCAGCGTAGTTGGGAGATCCACAGATACGCAGTATTTT	CASSVVGRSTDTQYF
TRBD2	TRBJ2-7	.	TRBV19	TGTGCCAGTAGTATAGGCGAGACTAGCGGGAACGAGCAGTACTTC	CASSIGETSGNEQYF
.	TRBJ2-3	.	TRBV29-1	TGCAGCGTTGGGGTAGCCCGAGAGAGCACAGATACGCAGTATTTT	CSVGVARESTDTQYF